The present T cell receptor beta chain was sequenced within a study of cytomegalovirus exposure and HLA in healthy donors. The CDR3 loop spans 14 amino acids. Per the germline V gene, CDR1 is MNHEY and CDR2 is SVGAGI. The J segment lost 4 bases and the V segment lost 7 bases, leaving 7 bases of the junction unmatched. The PCR had 60 Vbeta and 13 Jbeta primers. Repertoires were generated with immunoSEQ multiplex PCR, while TCRdb's copy carries only in-frame clones and drops some. The sample contains over 150,000 clones, roughly four fifths of which appear only once. The genes are TRBV6-5 and TRBJ1-1, with 9 bases fitting TRBD1. Sequencing was done on a sample of PBMCs. The sequence was collected from a girl aged 10 to 17 in good health and CMV-seropositive. The CDR3 loop is CASNRQGESTEAFF. As DNA, the CDR3 is TGTGCCAGCAACCGACAGGGGGAGAGCACTGAAGCTTTCTTT.